The 11 T cell receptor beta chains given below trace back to one sample, sequenced in a study of cytomegalovirus exposure and HLA in healthy donors. PCR primers comprised 60 Vbeta and 13 Jbeta primers. Using immunoSEQ multiplex PCR, the repertoire was profiled, and TCRdb retains in-frame clones only, with some absent. This repertoire shows 140,000 to 150,000 clones, about 82% found once; its top ten account for around 3.7%. Sequenced: PBMCs. The receptors stem from a male donor in good health and CMV-seronegative.

The chain links TRBV6-1 to TRBJ1-2, with D possibly TRBD1 on 6 matching bases. The CDR3 is 15 residues long. From germline, CDR1 is MNHNS and CDR2 SASEGT. Trimming left V 6 bases short and J 8 bases short, with 22 bases between. CDR3 residues: CASSDHREGRGGYTF. DNA for the CDR3: TGTGCCAGCAGCGACCACAGGGAGGGACGTGGGGGCTACACCTTC.

Concerning this clone itself: One end of the junction varies from germline; a read error may be responsible. The CDR3 protein is CSSSLLAGGGDEQFF. In DNA form, the CDR3 reads TGTTCCAGCAGCTTACTAGCGGGAGGAGGGGATGAGCAGTTCTTC. The chain recombines TRBV7-9 with TRBJ2-1; 12 bases are a match to TRBD2. The germline gives CDR1 SEHNR, CDR2 FQNEAQ (reference sequence). The CDR3 is made up of 15 amino acids.

The rearrangement uses TRBV13 and TRBJ2-7; a weak D match, TRBD2 (6 bases). Trimming stripped 6 bases from V and 3 bases from J, with 15 bases between. The CDR3 extends over 14 amino acids. Germline loops: CDR1 PRHDT, CDR2 FYEKMQ (reference sequence). Here the CDR3 reads CASRRPAGNYEQYF. CDR3 DNA: TGTGCCAGCAGACGCCCGGCGGGGAACTACGAGCAGTACTTC.

The chain joins TRBV5-4 to TRBJ1-2; 10 nucleotides line up with TRBD1. The CDR3 is 15 residues long. Germline V gene data show CDR1 as SGHNT and CDR2 as YYREEE (reference sequence). V was pared by 6 bases and J by 6 bases, with 11 bases of the junction left unmatched. CDR3 coding DNA: TGTGCCAGCACACTTGGGGGACAGGGGAGGGATGGCTACACCTTC. Translating gives CASTLGGQGRDGYTF.

V and J are TRBV6-1 and TRBJ2-1; 8 bases are shared with TRBD2. CDR1 is MNHNS, CDR2 SASEGT, per germline. The CDR3 spans 15 residues. Trimming took 8 bases from V and 8 from J; bases not matched to a gene: 14. The CDR3 DNA is TGTGCCAGCCGGGGCGGGAGGAAATCTTACGATGAGCAGTTCTTC. This gives the protein CASRGGRKSYDEQFF.

The rearrangement links TRBV6-5 to TRBJ2-5; D perhaps matches TRBD1 (5 bases). The CDR3 runs to 15 residues. The V gene lost 2 bases and the J gene lost 0 bases, with 10 bases spanning the gap. Germline V gene data show CDR1 as MNHEY and CDR2 as SVGAGI. The CDR3 DNA sequence: TGTGCCAGCAGTTACATTTCAGGGTACCAAGAGACCCAGTACTTC. Translation gives CASSYISGYQETQYF.

V and J are TRBV6-6 and TRBJ2-7; 10 bases are a match to TRBD1. The V segment lost 0 bases and the J segment 5 bases; nucleotides outside the gene matches: 1. The CDR3 loop spans 14 amino acids. Germline V gene lookup returns CDR1 MNHNY and CDR2 SVGAGI (reference sequence). Written as DNA, the CDR3 is TGTGCCAGCAGTTACTCGACAGGGGGCGACGAGCAGTACTTC. Protein sequence: CASSYSTGGDEQYF.

This clone occurred a few times. The gene calls are TRBV19 and TRBJ2-2, with 10 bases matching TRBD2. After removal of 0 bases from V and 7 bases from J, the junction contained 8 bases not matched to a gene. The CDR3 loop spans 17 amino acids. Germline-derived CDR1 and CDR2 are LNHDA and SQIVND (reference sequence). DNA of the CDR3: TGTGCCAGTAGTATAGATCTGTCAGCGGGGGGGTTCGGGGAGCTGTTTTTT. Translating it yields CASSIDLSAGGFGELFF.

The chain combines TRBV7-2 with TRBJ1-2; D remains ambiguous. This CDR3 has 14 residues. The germline gives CDR1 SGHTA, CDR2 FQGNSA. Trimming removed 0 bases from V and 2 bases from J, with 7 bases in between. Written as DNA, the CDR3 is TGTGCCAGCAGCTTAGCAGACACCAACTATGGCTACACCTTC. Translation: CASSLADTNYGYTF.

The chain recombines TRBV7-9 with TRBJ1-1; 7 bases agree with TRBD1. CDR3 length: 15 residues. V lost 4 bases and J lost 1; bases outside the gene matches: 6. Germline values: CDR1 SEHNR, CDR2 FQNEAQ (reference sequence). CDR3 loop: CASSWGTERNTEAFF. In DNA, the CDR3 is TGTGCCAGCAGCTGGGGGACAGAGCGGAACACTGAAGCTTTCTTT.

The chain links TRBV6-5 to TRBJ2-5, with 7 bases identical to TRBD2. Trimming at V came to 2 bases and at J to 1 base, leaving 7 bases not matched to a gene. This CDR3 is 16 amino acids long. CDR1 is MNHEY, CDR2 SVGAGI, per germline. The CDR3 protein is CASSYDPGGAQETQYF. CDR3 DNA: TGTGCCAGCAGTTACGATCCGGGAGGAGCCCAAGAGACCCAGTACTTC.